This T cell receptor beta chain was observed in a study of T cell changes during pregnancy in multiple sclerosis. The CDR3 spans 15 residues. Assay: immunoSEQ multiplex PCR; the TCRdb copy retains only in-frame clones and omits some. The sample records some 79,000 clones, around nine tenths being singletons. The sample here was CD4+ T cells from peripheral blood mononuclear cells, taken in the second trimester of pregnancy. This TCR came from a female donor with multiple sclerosis, enrolled in a pregnancy study. The chain employs TRBV21-1 and TRBJ2-3; the D segment call TRBD2 is taken from the table without a DNA check. TRBV21-1 has pseudogene status. CDR3 loop: CARSSGGSLGDTQYF. CDR3 DNA sequence: TGTGCCAGGTCTAGCGGGGGGTCCCTTGGGGATACGCAGTATTTT.